These 30 T cell receptor beta chains share one sample of origin, sequenced in a study of cytomegalovirus exposure and HLA in healthy donors. This PCR relied on a set of 60 Vbeta primers and 13 Jbeta primers. Sequenced by immunoSEQ multiplex PCR; TCRdb stores in-frame clones only, minus some. The repertoire holds around 83,000 clones, with about 77% as singletons. Sequences were obtained from PBMCs. The receptors derive from a male donor in good health and CMV-seropositive.

The chain has TRBV9 and TRBJ2-3, with 11 bases matching TRBD2. This CDR3 spans 16 amino acids. Germline values: CDR1 SGDLS, CDR2 YYNGEE. V gave up 0 bases and J gave up 6 bases; unmatched junction bases: 6. The CDR3 reads CASSVASGGIMDTQYF. The CDR3, as DNA: TGTGCCAGCAGCGTAGCTAGCGGGGGGATCATGGATACGCAGTATTTT.

This chain connects TRBV30 to TRBJ2-4, with 7 bases that match TRBD1. J gave up 4 bases and V 4 bases, and 10 bases lay outside the gene matches. The CDR3 runs to 15 residues. CDR1 and CDR2 from the germline V gene are GTSNPN and SVGIG (reference sequence). This CDR3 is CAWNPGTAMKNIQYF. In nucleotides, the CDR3 is TGTGCCTGGAACCCCGGGACAGCCATGAAAAACATTCAGTACTTC.

This clone was counted between two and nine times. This could be a read error, since a much larger clone is one nucleotide away. The V gene is TRBV7-3, the J gene TRBJ2-1, with 7 bases identical to TRBD1. This CDR3 has 12 residues. The germline gives CDR1 SGHTA, CDR2 FQGTGA. The CDR3 nucleotides read TGTGCCAGCAGTTTAACAGGGGATGAGCAGTTCTTC. This codes for CASSLTGDEQFF.

The chain carries TRBV30 and TRBJ2-1; 9 bases match TRBD1. The J segment lost 1 base and the V segment lost 4 bases, leaving 5 bases of the junction unmatched. Germline V gene data show CDR1 as GTSNPN and CDR2 as SVGIG (reference sequence). There are 15 residues in the CDR3. In DNA, the CDR3 is TGTGCCTGGACTCCGGGACAGGGTTCCTACAATGAGCAGTTCTTC. Amino acid sequence: CAWTPGQGSYNEQFF.

The rearrangement uses TRBV19 and TRBJ2-7; TRBD1 matches at 7 bases. Germline-derived CDR1 and CDR2 are LNHDA and SQIVND (reference sequence). This CDR3 region has 14 residues. Trimming removed 4 bases from V and 0 bases from J; junction bases left unmatched: 3. The CDR3 here is CASSTGDSSYEQYF. In DNA form, the CDR3 reads TGTGCCAGTAGTACTGGGGACAGCTCCTACGAGCAGTACTTC.

This clone was picked up many times. This chain links TRBV6-1 with TRBJ1-4; D unclear. Germline lookup yields CDR1 MNHNS and CDR2 SASEGT. The CDR3 sequence is 14 residues long. V lost 6 bases and J lost 0, with 8 bases in between. CDR3 region: CASRALATNEKLFF. The CDR3 nucleotides read TGTGCCAGCAGAGCGCTAGCAACTAATGAAAAACTGTTTTTT.

This chain links TRBV30 with TRBJ1-2; TRBD1 matches 10 bases. The germline gives CDR1 GTSNPN, CDR2 SVGIG (reference sequence). This CDR3 comprises 12 residues. V shed 5 bases, J shed 8 bases, and the junction held 5 bases outside the gene matches. The CDR3 reads CAWGDRGPGYTF. As DNA, the CDR3 is TGTGCCTGGGGTGACAGGGGGCCCGGCTACACCTTC.

This chain connects TRBV7-2 to TRBJ2-5; D perhaps matches TRBD1 (7 bases). Germline V CDR1 and CDR2: SGHTA, FQGNSA. Trimming took off 0 bases at V and 0 bases at J, with 14 bases between the two ends. This CDR3 spans 17 amino acids. CDR3 protein: CASSLAPAGGYQETQYF. The CDR3 DNA sequence: TGTGCCAGCAGCTTAGCGCCTGCAGGGGGGTACCAAGAGACCCAGTACTTC.

The gene calls are TRBV11-2 and TRBJ2-7; tentative D call: TRBD2 (6 bases). V dropped 6 bases and J dropped 6 bases, with 12 bases sitting between them. The germline CDR1 and CDR2 sequences are SGHAT and FQNNGV. The CDR3 consists of 12 residues. This CDR3 reads CASSSTSFEQYF. CDR3 DNA: TGTGCCAGCAGTTCGACTAGTTTCGAGCAGTACTTC. Full variable domain (rest looked up from reference TRBV11-2 and TRBJ2-7): EAGVAQSPRYKIIEKRQSVAFWCNPISGHATLYWYQQILGQGPKLLIQFQNNGVVDDSQLPKDRFSAERLKGVDSTLKIQPAKLEDSAVYLCASSSTSFEQYFGPGTRLTVT.

The chain carries TRBV19 and TRBJ2-2; D remains unclear. The CDR3 sequence is 16 residues long. From germline, CDR1 is LNHDA and CDR2 SQIVND (reference sequence). V lost 7 bases to trimming and J lost 2 bases, with 17 bases between them. For the CDR3, the DNA is TGTGCCAGTACCAGCCTCGCGACTGATAACACCGGGGAGCTGTTTTTT. This encodes CASTSLATDNTGELFF. Full variable domain (outside the CDR3, taken from reference TRBV19 and TRBJ2-2): DGGITQSPKYLFRKEGQNVTLSCEQNLNHDAMYWYRQDPGQGLRLIYYSQIVNDFQKGDIAEGYSVSREKKESFPLTVTSAQKNPTAFYLCASTSLATDNTGELFFGEGSRLTVL.

This sequence joins TRBV27 and TRBJ1-5; 9 positions agree with TRBD1. CDR3 length: 14 amino acids. Germline V gives CDR1 MNHEY, CDR2 SMNVEV (reference sequence). J was trimmed by 7 bases and V by 4 bases; bases with no gene match: 5. The CDR3, as DNA: TGTGCCAGCAGTTCCCTACAGGGGGCACAGCCCCAGCATTTT. Its protein product is CASSSLQGAQPQHF.

V and J are TRBV29-1 and TRBJ2-1; TRBD1 is a possible D gene (5 bases). CDR1 SQVTM and CDR2 ANQGSEA come from the germline V gene. The CDR3 totals 10 residues. V dropped 3 bases and J dropped 10 bases, with 7 bases sitting between them. CDR3 sequence: CSVDWGEQFF. The CDR3 DNA follows: TGCAGCGTTGATTGGGGCGAGCAGTTCTTC.

This chain connects TRBV19 to TRBJ2-1; 12 nucleotides agree with TRBD2. The germline V gene encodes CDR1 LNHDA and CDR2 SQIVND (reference sequence). Trimming cost V 4 bases and J 4 bases; bases outside gene matches: 5. This CDR3 region has 16 residues. The CDR3 region is CASSRMTSGSYNEQFF. CDR3 DNA sequence: TGTGCCAGTAGTAGAATGACTAGCGGGAGTTACAATGAGCAGTTCTTC. The variable domain in full, with the rest retrieved from reference TRBV19 and TRBJ2-1, is DGGITQSPKYLFRKEGQNVTLSCEQNLNHDAMYWYRQDPGQGLRLIYYSQIVNDFQKGDIAEGYSVSREKKESFPLTVTSAQKNPTAFYLCASSRMTSGSYNEQFFGPGTRLTVL.

The CDR3 reads CASRIDGTYEQYF. For the CDR3, the DNA is TGTGCCAGCAGGATTGACGGGACCTACGAGCAGTACTTC. The rearrangement links TRBV6-1 to TRBJ2-7, with D perhaps matching TRBD2 (5 bases). Per the germline V gene, CDR1 is MNHNS and CDR2 is SASEGT. Trimming left V 6 bases short and J 2 bases short, with 11 bases between. This CDR3 region has 13 residues.

The CDR3 sequence: CASSLSPQASNSPLHF. DNA for the CDR3: TGTGCCAGCAGTTTATCGCCACAGGCATCCAATTCACCCCTCCACTTT. This chain joins TRBV27 and TRBJ1-6, with a weak D call TRBD1 (5 bases). V was shortened by 0 bases and J by 7 bases, with 13 bases between the two germline ends. Per germline, CDR1 MNHEY and CDR2 SMNVEV (reference sequence). The CDR3 loop spans 16 amino acids.

In this sample, this clone turned up a few times. The chain links TRBV7-8 to TRBJ2-7; TRBD2 matches at 8 bases. The J segment lost 7 bases and the V segment lost 5 bases, leaving 13 bases of the junction unmatched. This CDR3 spans 15 amino acids. CDR1 and CDR2 (germline): SGHVS, FQNEAQ. CDR3 amino acids: CASSRGGSGVVEQYF. As DNA, the CDR3 is TGTGCCAGCAGCCGGGGGGGTAGCGGGGTCGTGGAGCAGTACTTC.

This clone has only a few counts. The chain employs TRBV5-4 and TRBJ2-1, with TRBD2 matching over 10 bases. The CDR3 is 17 residues long. Germline-derived CDR1 and CDR2 are SGHNT and YYREEE (reference sequence). V gave up 0 bases and J gave up 5 bases; unmatched junction bases: 8. CDR3 DNA: TGTGCCAGCAGCTTGGGCCCTAGCGGGGGAACACACAATGAGCAGTTCTTC. This codes for CASSLGPSGGTHNEQFF.

This clone was recorded only once. The gene calls are TRBV14 and TRBJ2-5, with 9 bases that match TRBD1. The DNA end lines up better with TRBJ2-7; the J call may be wrong. CDR1 is SGHDN, CDR2 FVKESK, per germline. This CDR3 is built from 18 residues. The CDR3 spells CASSPEHRGRVPPYEQYF. As DNA, the CDR3 is TGTGCCAGCAGCCCCGAACACAGGGGGCGAGTCCCACCCTACGAGCAGTACTTC.

The chain couples TRBV27 to TRBJ1-2; D possibly corresponds to TRBD1 (5 bases). Trimming shortened V by 0 bases and J by 4 bases, and 24 bases separated the two germline ends. The length of the CDR3 is 19 residues. Germline CDR1 is MNHEY and CDR2 is SMNVEV (reference sequence). The CDR3 reads CASSLSGGVIVQELYGYTF. As DNA, the CDR3 is TGTGCCAGCAGTTTATCGGGCGGGGTCATAGTACAGGAGCTCTATGGCTACACCTTC.

The chain carries TRBV28 and TRBJ1-1; weak D call: TRBD1 (6 bases). CDR3 length: 15 amino acids. Trimming took 7 bases from V and 3 from J, leaving 18 bases between them. Germline V CDR1 and CDR2: MDHEN, SYDVKM. The CDR3 DNA reads as TGTGCCAGCAAGGGAGGGGGGCATGAGGACACTGAAGCTTTCTTT. Its translation is CASKGGGHEDTEAFF.

In DNA, the CDR3 is TGTGCCAGCAGTGAATTGGGACATAGATCCAATGAGCAGTTCTTC. Translation gives CASSELGHRSNEQFF. The chain combines TRBV6-1 with TRBJ2-1; a weak D match, TRBD1 (6 bases). CDR3 length: 15 amino acids. CDR1 is MNHNS and CDR2 is SASEGT in the germline V gene. V lost 2 bases, J lost 6 bases, and 14 bases lay in between.

This clone was counted between two and nine times. The chain couples TRBV6-5 to TRBJ2-7; D is possibly TRBD1 (6 bases). This CDR3 is built from 13 residues. Germline V gene data show CDR1 as MNHEY and CDR2 as SVGAGI. V was trimmed by 6 bases and J by 7 bases, leaving 16 bases between them. The CDR3, as DNA: TGTGCCAGCAGATATACTGCGAGGGGGGAGCAGTACTTC. The encoded protein is CASRYTARGEQYF.

The chain has TRBV7-9 and TRBJ2-1, with D possibly matching TRBD1 (6 bases). Between the trimmed V and J ends, which lost 3 bases and 9 bases, there was a span of 12 bases. Germline V gives CDR1 SEHNR, CDR2 FQNEAQ (reference sequence). The CDR3 runs to 13 residues. The CDR3 is CASSFTEQGEQFF. CDR3 nucleotide sequence: TGTGCCAGCAGCTTCACGGAACAGGGTGAGCAGTTCTTC.

This sequence joins TRBV27 and TRBJ2-7; 9 nucleotides agree with TRBD1. Trimming removed 5 bases from V and 6 bases from J; junction bases left unmatched: 8. Germline V lookup: CDR1 MNHEY, CDR2 SMNVEV (reference sequence). This CDR3 is 14 amino acids long. CDR3 protein: CASSTRQGGFEQYF. CDR3 bases: TGTGCCAGCAGTACTAGACAGGGGGGTTTCGAGCAGTACTTC.

This sequence joins TRBV4-1 and TRBJ2-7, with a weak D call TRBD2 (6 bases). Germline CDR1 reads MGHRA; CDR2 reads YSYEKL. This CDR3 has 15 residues. Trimming took 0 bases from V and 6 from J, leaving 15 bases between them. CDR3 loop: CASSQDLGTRVEQYF. The CDR3 coding sequence is TGCGCCAGCAGCCAAGATCTAGGGACTCGGGTCGAGCAGTACTTC.

This clone was counted between two and nine times. The genes are TRBV19 and TRBJ2-3; 7 bases align to TRBD2. The J segment lost 3 bases and the V segment lost 5 bases, leaving 8 bases of the junction unmatched. The CDR3 consists of 15 residues. CDR1 is LNHDA, CDR2 SQIVND, per germline (reference sequence). The CDR3 DNA follows: TGTGCCAGTAGTCAAGGGGCGCGGGGGACAGATACGCAGTATTTT. It yields the protein CASSQGARGTDTQYF.

As to this clone: One end of the junction fails to match germline, which may point to a read error. J is TRBJ2-1 and V is TRBV16, with D perhaps TRBD2 (6 bases). The CDR3 loop spans 12 amino acids. Looked up from germline, CDR1 is KGHSY and CDR2 is FQNENV. DNA of the CDR3: TGTGCCAGCAGCCAATCGAGGGTTGGAGGGATCTTC. Amino acids: CASSQSRVGGIF.

This clone appeared a few times. This sequence joins TRBV29-1 and TRBJ2-1; D ambiguous. Looked up from germline, CDR1 is SQVTM and CDR2 is ANQGSEA. CDR3 size: 13 residues. V lost 3 bases and J 6 bases, leaving 12 bases between the germline ends. The CDR3 here is CSVEEIISNEQFF. The CDR3 DNA reads as TGCAGCGTTGAGGAGATCATCTCCAATGAGCAGTTCTTC.

V usage is TRBV13 and J usage is TRBJ2-5; 9 bases align to TRBD2. The closer fit of TRBJ2-7 to the DNA end suggests the J call may be wrong. Germline lookup yields CDR1 PRHDT and CDR2 FYEKMQ (reference sequence). The CDR3 consists of 15 residues. In DNA form, the CDR3 reads TGTGCCAGCAGCTCCTGGACTAGCGACTCCTACGAGCAGTACTTC. Translation: CASSSWTSDSYEQYF.

CDR3 region: CASRDGRDREQFF. CDR3 nucleotides: TGTGCCAGCAGAGATGGCCGGGACAGGGAGCAGTTCTTC. The chain combines TRBV7-9 with TRBJ2-1, with 8 bases aligning to TRBD1. J was trimmed by 10 bases and V by 6 bases; bases with no gene match: 8. The CDR3 extends over 13 amino acids. CDR1 and CDR2 (germline): SEHNR, FQNEAQ (reference sequence).